One TCR beta chain is described in this entry. The germline gives CDR1 MDHEN, CDR2 SYDVKM. The CDR3 consists of 18 residues. V was pared by 6 bases and J by 0 bases, with 23 bases between. The sample comes from a study of blood T cell repertoires in COVID-19. Using immunoSEQ multiplex PCR, the repertoire was profiled, and TCRdb retains in-frame clones only, with some absent. The data contain a few hundred thousand clones, around 90% of them seen just once; the ten biggest clones take up 10%. The TCR was taken from a woman aged 70 to 79 with COVID-19, enrolled during active disease. Sequenced material: peripheral blood. This chain links TRBV28 with TRBJ1-2, with a possible D match to TRBD1 (5 bases). The CDR3 DNA reads as TGTGCCAGCAGACCCCTATTGTGGGGCGCTGGCTCTAACTATGGCTACACCTTC. Translation: CASRPLLWGAGSNYGYTF.